Below, one T cell receptor beta chain is given with its context. Its antigen is unknown. This entry is derived from a study of Graves' ophthalmopathy and Graves' hyperthyroidism. Overall study: Stable hyperthyroidism meant no progression to ophthalmopathy within 18 months of follow-up. Overall study results and limits: Blood also contained most of the expanded thyroid clonotypes above 0.001 frequency. The model forecast ophthalmopathy progression, reaching about 70% sensitivity and 72.22% specificity.

The TCR beta CDR3 regions underwent amplification from RNA transcripts. HTBI-primed RT-PCR formed the first round, and a multiplex PCR formed the second. TCRdb re-analysed the multiplex PCR reads in MiXCR, keeping a single row per CDR3 protein. The profile shows a few hundred thousand distinct CDR3 sequences, less than 40% of them singletons. The CDR3 loop spans 14 amino acids. V trimming: 2 bases; J trimming: 5 bases; junction bases outside the gene matches: 6. Germline values: CDR1 MDHEN, CDR2 SYDVKM. This rearrangement joins TRBV28 to TRBJ2-7, with 7 nucleotides matching TRBD1. Sequencing was carried out using peripheral blood or thyroid tissue (not recorded which). The receptor was derived from an adult man with Graves' hyperthyroidism. The CDR3 here is CASSLNRGRNEQYF. The CDR3 DNA is TGTGCCAGCAGTTTAAACAGGGGCAGGAACGAGCAGTACTTC.